Below, one T cell receptor (beta chain) is given with its context. Its cognate antigen is unknown. This sample stems from a study of T cell responses to AZD1222 COVID-19 vaccine. Repertoires were generated with immunoSEQ multiplex PCR, while TCRdb's copy carries only in-frame clones and drops some. The sample includes approximately 150,000 clones, about 91% seen only once; the top ten take around 2.3%. Study-level results: Unmutated variant regions reportedly attract nearly half of all spike-specific TCRs. AZD1222 recipients seropositive at baseline numbered only 5 to 7. In a largely white British group with more females than males, clonal diversity was possibly underestimated. Receipt of two AZD1222 doses was followed by a rise in Spike-specific TCR breadth and depth.

Sequenced here: peripheral blood, sampled on day 0 of AZD1222 vaccination. The TCR comes from an adult in good health.

The DNA of the CDR3 is TGTGCCAGCAGCCTGGGGGGCTCTGGAAACACCATATATTTT. It specifies CASSLGGSGNTIYF. The rearrangement links TRBV9 to TRBJ1-3; tentatively, D is TRBD1 (5 bases). The V gene's germline CDR1 is SGDLS and CDR2 YYNGEE. The CDR3 length is 14 residues. V lost 4 bases, J lost 0 bases, and 8 bases lay in between.